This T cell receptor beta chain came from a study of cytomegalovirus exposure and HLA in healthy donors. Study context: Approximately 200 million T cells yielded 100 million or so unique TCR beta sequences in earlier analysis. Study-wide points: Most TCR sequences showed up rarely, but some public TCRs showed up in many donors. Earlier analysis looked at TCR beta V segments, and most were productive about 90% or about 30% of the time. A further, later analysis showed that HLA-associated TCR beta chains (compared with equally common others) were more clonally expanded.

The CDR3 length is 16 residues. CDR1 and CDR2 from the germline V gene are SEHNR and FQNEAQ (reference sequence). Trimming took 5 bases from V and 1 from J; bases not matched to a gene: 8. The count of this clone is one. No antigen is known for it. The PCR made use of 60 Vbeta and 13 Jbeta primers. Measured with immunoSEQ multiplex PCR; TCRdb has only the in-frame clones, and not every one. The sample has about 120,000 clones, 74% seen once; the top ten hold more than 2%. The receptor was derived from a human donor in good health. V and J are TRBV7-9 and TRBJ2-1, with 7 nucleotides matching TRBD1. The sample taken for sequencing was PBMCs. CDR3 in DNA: TGTGCCAGCAGCCAACAGGGGTGGGGTTCCTACAATGAGCAGTTCTTC. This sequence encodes CASSQQGWGSYNEQFF.